The clone carrying this TCR beta chain was recorded a few times. The antigen is unknown. This specimen comes from a study of PD-1 blockade in classical Hodgkin lymphoma. Findings and limits, study-wide: Newly diagnosed patients were reported to exhibit reduced baseline TCR diversity relative to healthy donors.

Sequencing used immunoSEQ multiplex PCR; TCRdb keeps in-frame clones, though not all of them. This sample has about 43,000 clones, with roughly three quarters found just once. All patients experienced relapse after autologous stem cell transplantation, and brentuximab vedotin exposure was variable. Patients' outcomes at their best amounted to complete response, partial response or progressive disease. The CDR3 spans 14 residues. CDR1 is SGHTA and CDR2 is FQGNSA in the germline V gene. The V gene end was trimmed by 6 bases and the J gene end by 4 bases; junction bases not matched to a gene: 7. This chain connects TRBV7-2 to TRBJ2-5; 8 positions match TRBD1. This specimen was peripheral blood mononuclear cells (PBMCs), taken before the second cycle of nivolumab. The receptor was isolated from a human donor with classical Hodgkin lymphoma. In nucleotides, the CDR3 is TGTGCCAGCAGGTTGCAGGGGGCGGGAGAGACCCAGTACTTC. It is translated as CASRLQGAGETQYF.